This TCR beta chain derives from a study of T cell responses to AZD1222 COVID-19 vaccine. The CDR3 consists of 14 residues. Trimming cost V 1 base and J 7 bases, with 13 bases left between them. CDR1 LNHDA and CDR2 SQIVND come from the germline V gene (reference sequence). Comments on this clone: Its antigen is unknown.

Produced via immunoSEQ multiplex PCR; TCRdb's table is partial and in-frame only. The table has 150,000 or so clones, 91% seen once. Whole-study results and caveats: Reportedly, close to half of spike-specific TCRs are directed against unmutated variant regions. Repertoires were collected only later (after the peak T cell response had occurred).

This chain joins TRBV19 and TRBJ1-2, with D unclear. The TCR was taken from an adult who received the AZD1222 COVID-19 vaccine. The sequenced sample was peripheral blood, obtained 28 days after the second AZD1222 dose. CDR3 bases: TGTGCCAGTAGTATAGTAACTGGCAGCTCTGGCTACACCTTC. Protein sequence: CASSIVTGSSGYTF.